One and the same sample provided the 14 T cell receptor beta chains below, sequenced in a study of cytomegalovirus exposure and HLA in healthy donors. TCRdb's table, derived via immunoSEQ multiplex PCR, lists solely in-frame clones and lacks some. The table shows 280,000 or so clones, with approximately 90% occurring only once. The specimen was PBMCs. The source of these receptors is a woman in her late teens or twenties in good health and CMV-seronegative.

This chain joins TRBV30 and TRBJ1-2; the D gene is possibly TRBD1 (5 bases). CDR3 length: 13 residues. V lost 0 bases, J lost 8 bases, and 13 bases lay in between. CDR1 GTSNPN and CDR2 SVGIG come from the germline V gene (reference sequence). The CDR3 reads CAWSVGWGVGYTF. The DNA of the CDR3 is TGTGCCTGGAGTGTGGGCTGGGGGGTAGGCTACACCTTC.

CDR3 protein: CASSQETGGPDTQYF. The CDR3 bases are TGTGCCAGCAGCCAGGAGACAGGGGGCCCAGATACGCAGTATTTT. The chain employs TRBV13 and TRBJ2-3; 10 bases fit TRBD1. In germline, CDR1 is PRHDT, CDR2 FYEKMQ (reference sequence). This CDR3 is built from 15 residues. V lost 5 bases to trimming and J lost 4 bases; unmatched junction nucleotides: 6.

The CDR3 DNA reads as TGTGCCAGCAGTTGGGGAGCGAACACTGAAGCTTTCTTT. Encoded protein: CASSWGANTEAFF. This chain uses TRBV27 with TRBJ1-1, with D unclear. V was cut by 4 bases and J by 1 base, with 7 bases left in between. CDR1 MNHEY and CDR2 SMNVEV come from the germline V gene (reference sequence). The CDR3 extends over 13 amino acids.

This clone was observed once. The V call is TRBV19, the J call TRBJ2-7; TRBD1 matches 7 bases. Per germline, CDR1 LNHDA and CDR2 SQIVND (reference sequence). J gave up 3 bases and V 6 bases, and 11 bases lay outside the gene matches. The CDR3 runs to 15 residues. The CDR3 loop reads CASRRQGDSVYEQYF. For the CDR3, the DNA is TGTGCCAGTAGACGACAGGGCGATTCGGTCTACGAGCAGTACTTC.

V usage is TRBV7-9 and J usage is TRBJ2-6; D is unclear. This CDR3 has 15 amino acids. The germline gives CDR1 SEHNR, CDR2 FQNEAQ (reference sequence). The V gene lost 1 base and the J gene lost 1 base, with 5 bases spanning the gap. CDR3 nucleotides: TGTGCCAGCAGCTTAGTCGGGTCTGGGGCCAACGTCCTGACTTTC. It translates to CASSLVGSGANVLTF. Supplemented by reference TRBV7-9 and TRBJ2-6, the full variable domain reads DTGVSQNPRHKITKRGQNVTFRCDPISEHNRLYWYRQTLGQGPEFLTYFQNEAQLEKSRLLSDRFSAERPKGSFSTLEIQRTEQGDSAMYLCASSLVGSGANVLTFGAGSRLTVL.

The chain uses TRBV15 and TRBJ2-2; a possible D gene is TRBD1 (6 bases). The CDR3 sequence is 17 residues long. Trimming removed 1 base from V and 2 bases from J, with 14 bases in between. Germline lookup yields CDR1 LNHNV and CDR2 YYDKDF (reference sequence). CDR3 region: CATSRASWTDNTGELFF. CDR3 bases: TGTGCCACCAGCAGAGCCTCTTGGACAGACAACACCGGGGAGCTGTTTTTT.

This clone was detected only once. The V call is TRBV9, the J call TRBJ2-5, with D possibly being TRBD2 (6 bases). The germline V gene encodes CDR1 SGDLS and CDR2 YYNGEE. With 0 bases removed from V and 5 bases from J, the gap between germline ends came to 20 bases. The CDR3 contains 17 residues. CDR3 in amino acids: CASSVGISQVGGETQYF. CDR3 DNA: TGTGCCAGCAGCGTAGGAATTAGCCAGGTTGGGGGGGAGACCCAGTACTTC.

The genes are TRBV4-3 and TRBJ2-4; 9 bases map to TRBD1. This CDR3 contains 17 residues. Trimming at V came to 1 base and at J to 0 bases, leaving 4 bases not matched to a gene. CDR1 is LGHNA and CDR2 is YSLEER in the germline V gene. The CDR3 region has the DNA TGCGCCAGCAGCCAAGGGGGGACAGGGCTAGCCAAAAACATTCAGTACTTC. It translates to CASSQGGTGLAKNIQYF.

The chain has TRBV28 and TRBJ2-7; 10 bases are a match to TRBD2. The V gene end was trimmed by 9 bases and the J gene end by 0 bases; junction bases not matched to a gene: 11. Germline V gene data show CDR1 as MDHEN and CDR2 as SYDVKM. CDR3 length: 16 amino acids. CDR3 loop: CASRTSGLSHSYEQYF. The CDR3, as DNA: TGTGCCAGTAGGACTAGCGGTCTCTCACACTCCTACGAGCAGTACTTC.

The genes are TRBV9 and TRBJ1-2; D perhaps matches TRBD1 (6 bases). Per the germline V gene, CDR1 is SGDLS and CDR2 is YYNGEE. The CDR3 is 13 residues long. Trimming took off 0 bases at V and 3 bases at J, with 6 bases between the two ends. The CDR3 coding sequence is TGTGCCAGCAGCGTAGGGACAGACTATGGCTACACCTTC. This gives the protein CASSVGTDYGYTF.

This chain uses TRBV9 with TRBJ2-7; 12 bases are a match to TRBD2. Germline V lookup: CDR1 SGDLS, CDR2 YYNGEE. This CDR3 region has 16 residues. Germline trimming cut 0 bases from V and 5 bases from J; bases unmatched to any gene: 6. The CDR3 sequence is CASSVGLAGGRDEQYF. DNA for the CDR3: TGTGCCAGCAGCGTAGGGCTAGCGGGAGGGCGCGACGAGCAGTACTTC.

In regard to this clone: The junction departs from germline at one end; a sequencing error may be responsible. This chain connects TRBV7-2 to TRBJ1-2, with TRBD1 as a possible D gene (5 bases). The CDR3 totals 15 residues. Germline V CDR1 and CDR2: SGHTA, FQGNSA. CDR3 DNA: TGTGCCAGCAGCTTTTTGATCGACAGTATTGATGGCGACACCTTC. Protein: CASSFLIDSIDGDTF.

The rearrangement joins TRBV27 to TRBJ1-5, with a possible D match to TRBD1 (6 bases). The CDR3 spans 18 residues. The germline CDR1 and CDR2 sequences are MNHEY and SMNVEV (reference sequence). The V gene lost 7 bases and the J gene lost 0 bases, with 22 bases spanning the gap. The CDR3: CASTPLGQFGYSNQPQHF. DNA for the CDR3: TGTGCCAGCACTCCTCTCGGACAGTTCGGTTATAGCAATCAGCCCCAGCATTTT.

V gene TRBV28 combines with J gene TRBJ1-2, with D perhaps TRBD1 (6 bases). Trimming took off 2 bases at V and 6 bases at J, with 7 bases between the two ends. Looked up from germline, CDR1 is MDHEN and CDR2 is SYDVKM. The CDR3 is 12 amino acids. The CDR3 here is CASSLPGDGYTF. CDR3 nucleotides: TGTGCCAGCAGTTTACCAGGGGATGGCTACACCTTC.